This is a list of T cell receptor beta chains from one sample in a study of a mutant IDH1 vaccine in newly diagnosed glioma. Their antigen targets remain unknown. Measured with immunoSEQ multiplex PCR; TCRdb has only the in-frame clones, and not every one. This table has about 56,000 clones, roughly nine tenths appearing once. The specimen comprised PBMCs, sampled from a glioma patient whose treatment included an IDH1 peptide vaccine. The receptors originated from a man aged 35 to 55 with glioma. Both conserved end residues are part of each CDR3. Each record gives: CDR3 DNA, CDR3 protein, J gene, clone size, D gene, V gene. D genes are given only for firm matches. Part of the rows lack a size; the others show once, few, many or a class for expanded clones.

CDR3 DNA: TGTGCCAGCAGCTTAGATTTGACAGCGTCTGGGGCCAACGTCCTGACTTTC
CDR3 protein: CASSLDLTASGANVLTF
J gene: TRBJ2-6
clone size: -
D gene: -
V gene: TRBV7-6

CDR3 DNA: TGCGCCAGCAGCCCCTGGGGTAGCGGGGTGTACAATGAGCAGTTCTTC
CDR3 protein: CASSPWGSGVYNEQFF
J gene: TRBJ2-1
clone size: once
D gene: TRBD2
V gene: TRBV4-1

CDR3 DNA: TGTGCCAGCAGCGGGGTTTCCTACAATGAGCAGTTCTTC
CDR3 protein: CASSGVSYNEQFF
J gene: TRBJ2-1
clone size: -
D gene: -
V gene: TRBV7-9

CDR3 DNA: TGTGCTAGTGCCTGGGGGGACGGCTATGGCTACACCTTC
CDR3 protein: CASAWGDGYGYTF
J gene: TRBJ1-2
clone size: -
D gene: -
V gene: TRBV12-5

CDR3 DNA: TGCGCCAGCAGCTTGGCCAGGGCAGCTCAACTAGCGGGAGCCCCCTACGAGCAGTACTTC
CDR3 protein: CASSLARAAQLAGAPYEQYF
J gene: TRBJ2-7
clone size: -
D gene: TRBD2
V gene: TRBV5-1

CDR3 DNA: TGTGCCAGCAGTTACGGAGGACAGGGAAGCGGGGAGCTGTTTTTT
CDR3 protein: CASSYGGQGSGELFF
J gene: TRBJ2-2
clone size: once
D gene: TRBD1
V gene: TRBV6-6

CDR3 DNA: TGTGCCAGTAGGACAGACTTAAGCTCCTACGAGCAGTACTTC
CDR3 protein: CASRTDLSSYEQYF
J gene: TRBJ2-7
clone size: -
D gene: -
V gene: TRBV11-1

CDR3 DNA: TGCGCCAGCAGATCGGGGACTAGCGGGAGGAGTGTCAATGAGCAGTTCTTC
CDR3 protein: CASRSGTSGRSVNEQFF
J gene: TRBJ2-1
clone size: -
D gene: TRBD2
V gene: TRBV5-1

CDR3 DNA: TGTGCCAGCAGCCCAGGGACTAGCGGGAGGGCCTATGAGCAGTTCTTC
CDR3 protein: CASSPGTSGRAYEQFF
J gene: TRBJ2-1
clone size: -
D gene: TRBD2
V gene: TRBV7-8

CDR3 DNA: TGTGCCAGCAGTTACTCCCGACAAGGGTTGGGGAAACTGTTTTTT
CDR3 protein: CASSYSRQGLGKLFF
J gene: TRBJ1-4
clone size: -
D gene: -
V gene: TRBV6-5

CDR3 DNA: TGTGCCAGCAGTACCGCGGAACACTACGAGCAGTACTTC
CDR3 protein: CASSTAEHYEQYF
J gene: TRBJ2-7
clone size: -
D gene: -
V gene: TRBV2

CDR3 DNA: TGTGCCATCAGTGAGTTAGCAGGGACTGGCTACGAGCAGTACTTC
CDR3 protein: CAISELAGTGYEQYF
J gene: TRBJ2-7
clone size: -
D gene: -
V gene: TRBV10-3

CDR3 DNA: TGTGCCAGCAGGCTCGACAGGGCGGCTTTCTTT
CDR3 protein: CASRLDRAAFF
J gene: TRBJ1-1
clone size: medium-sized
D gene: TRBD1
V gene: TRBV7-2

CDR3 DNA: TGTGCCAGCAGTCCCACCGGGGGTTCCGAGCAGTACTTC
CDR3 protein: CASSPTGGSEQYF
J gene: TRBJ2-7
clone size: -
D gene: -
V gene: TRBV28

CDR3 DNA: TGCGCCAGCAGCTTACAGTACAATGAGCAGTTCTTC
CDR3 protein: CASSLQYNEQFF
J gene: TRBJ2-1
clone size: -
D gene: -
V gene: TRBV5-1

CDR3 DNA: TGTGCCACCAGCAGACCGCTCGGGGCGGGGGCCAACGTCCTGACTTTC
CDR3 protein: CATSRPLGAGANVLTF
J gene: TRBJ2-6
clone size: -
D gene: -
V gene: TRBV15

CDR3 DNA: TGTGCTAGTGGTTCGGGAGAGGGGGGGCGGGAGACCCAGTACTTC
CDR3 protein: CASGSGEGGRETQYF
J gene: TRBJ2-5
clone size: -
D gene: -
V gene: TRBV12-5

CDR3 DNA: TGTGCCATCAGAGGTCTGGGGACTAGCACTGAAGCTTTCTTT
CDR3 protein: CAIRGLGTSTEAFF
J gene: TRBJ1-1
clone size: -
D gene: -
V gene: TRBV10-3

CDR3 DNA: TGTGCCAGCAGCCAAGACATAAGGGGGCGAGAGCCCCAGCATTTT
CDR3 protein: CASSQDIRGREPQHF
J gene: TRBJ1-5
clone size: -
D gene: TRBD1
V gene: TRBV4-2

CDR3 DNA: TGTGCCAGCAGCCGGACAGGGGTTGGCAATCAGCCCCAGCATTTT
CDR3 protein: CASSRTGVGNQPQHF
J gene: TRBJ1-5
clone size: -
D gene: TRBD1
V gene: TRBV5-8

CDR3 DNA: TGTGCCAGCAGCTTAGTGACGAATCCCACCGGGGAGCTGTTTTTT
CDR3 protein: CASSLVTNPTGELFF
J gene: TRBJ2-2
clone size: -
D gene: -
V gene: TRBV7-6

CDR3 DNA: TGTGCCAGCACTACGGGGGGCAGGGGTCAGCCCCAGCATTTT
CDR3 protein: CASTTGGRGQPQHF
J gene: TRBJ1-5
clone size: -
D gene: -
V gene: TRBV28

CDR3 DNA: TGTGCCAGCAGCGAAACAGGGGTGGGGGGCTACACCTTC
CDR3 protein: CASSETGVGGYTF
J gene: TRBJ1-2
clone size: -
D gene: TRBD1
V gene: TRBV7-3

CDR3 DNA: TGCGCCAGCAGCCAAGTTCACAGGGAGAGCGAGCAGTACTTC
CDR3 protein: CASSQVHRESEQYF
J gene: TRBJ2-7
clone size: -
D gene: -
V gene: TRBV4-1

CDR3 DNA: TGTGCCAGCAGCGGGGACACCCAGGTTGGAGCTTTCTTT
CDR3 protein: CASSGDTQVGAFF
J gene: TRBJ1-1
clone size: few
D gene: -
V gene: TRBV7-9

CDR3 DNA: TGTGCCAGCAGCCAAGGTGACCAGCGGACCCAGTACTTC
CDR3 protein: CASSQGDQRTQYF
J gene: TRBJ2-5
clone size: -
D gene: -
V gene: TRBV14

CDR3 DNA: TGTGCCAGCACTTCGGGGACCGGAGAGACCCAGTACTTC
CDR3 protein: CASTSGTGETQYF
J gene: TRBJ2-5
clone size: -
D gene: -
V gene: TRBV9

CDR3 DNA: TGTGCCAGTAGTACGCCAGGGGGCAGATCTCAGCCCCAGCATTTT
CDR3 protein: CASSTPGGRSQPQHF
J gene: TRBJ1-5
clone size: -
D gene: TRBD1
V gene: TRBV19

CDR3 DNA: TGTGCCAGCAAGTACAGGGGGGAGAGCTCCTACGAGCAGTACTTC
CDR3 protein: CASKYRGESSYEQYF
J gene: TRBJ2-7
clone size: -
D gene: TRBD1
V gene: TRBV2

CDR3 DNA: TGTGCCAGCAGCTTAGCTTTGCCCTCCCCCCCAAACACCGGGGAGCTGTTTTTT
CDR3 protein: CASSLALPSPPNTGELFF
J gene: TRBJ2-2
clone size: -
D gene: -
V gene: TRBV7-2

CDR3 DNA: TGTGCCAGCAGTTACGGGGCAGGGGTTCAAGAGACCCAGTACTTC
CDR3 protein: CASSYGAGVQETQYF
J gene: TRBJ2-5
clone size: once
D gene: -
V gene: TRBV6-6

CDR3 DNA: TGTGCCAGCAGTGCTCAGGGGTCCGACTACGAGCAGTACTTC
CDR3 protein: CASSAQGSDYEQYF
J gene: TRBJ2-7
clone size: -
D gene: -
V gene: TRBV7-9

CDR3 DNA: TGTGCCAGCAGTTTGACAACCGGGGAGCTGTTTTTT
CDR3 protein: CASSLTTGELFF
J gene: TRBJ2-2
clone size: few
D gene: -
V gene: TRBV28

CDR3 DNA: TGTGCCAGCAGCTTAACAGGGGGCGAGACAGATACGCAGTATTTT
CDR3 protein: CASSLTGGETDTQYF
J gene: TRBJ2-3
clone size: -
D gene: TRBD1
V gene: TRBV7-2

CDR3 DNA: TGTGCCAGCAGTCTCGGGTACCATTCCTACGAGCAGTACTTC
CDR3 protein: CASSLGYHSYEQYF
J gene: TRBJ2-7
clone size: -
D gene: -
V gene: TRBV28

CDR3 DNA: TGCGCCAGCAGCTTGGGTGATGGGCTAGCCAAAAACATTCAGTACTTC
CDR3 protein: CASSLGDGLAKNIQYF
J gene: TRBJ2-4
clone size: -
D gene: -
V gene: TRBV5-1

CDR3 DNA: TGTGCCAGCAGTAGTAGCGAGCAAGAGACCCAGTACTTC
CDR3 protein: CASSSSEQETQYF
J gene: TRBJ2-5
clone size: -
D gene: -
V gene: TRBV2

CDR3 DNA: TGCGCCAGCAGCGCATACCCGGGAGTAGGAGGCTACACCTTC
CDR3 protein: CASSAYPGVGGYTF
J gene: TRBJ1-2
clone size: -
D gene: -
V gene: TRBV5-1

CDR3 DNA: TGTGCCAGCAGCCAAGATTACCGGAAGGAGACCCAGTACTTC
CDR3 protein: CASSQDYRKETQYF
J gene: TRBJ2-5
clone size: -
D gene: -
V gene: TRBV4-2

CDR3 DNA: TGTGCCAGCAGGCCAGGGGGCCTAGGTATCTATGGCTACACCTTC
CDR3 protein: CASRPGGLGIYGYTF
J gene: TRBJ1-2
clone size: -
D gene: TRBD1
V gene: TRBV7-2

CDR3 DNA: TGCGCCAGCAGCCAAGACATCATATGGACTGAAGCTTTCTTT
CDR3 protein: CASSQDIIWTEAFF
J gene: TRBJ1-1
clone size: few
D gene: -
V gene: TRBV4-1

CDR3 DNA: TGTGCCAGCAGTTTAGGGAACAGGGGTAACACTGAAGCTTTCTTT
CDR3 protein: CASSLGNRGNTEAFF
J gene: TRBJ1-1
clone size: -
D gene: TRBD1
V gene: TRBV27

CDR3 DNA: TGTGCCAGCATGGGATTTATCGACGAAAAACTGTTTTTT
CDR3 protein: CASMGFIDEKLFF
J gene: TRBJ1-4
clone size: -
D gene: -
V gene: TRBV6-1

CDR3 DNA: TGTGCCAGCAGACCCGACATGGTTAATTGGGAGACCCAGTACTTC
CDR3 protein: CASRPDMVNWETQYF
J gene: TRBJ2-5
clone size: -
D gene: -
V gene: TRBV6-5

CDR3 DNA: TGTGCCAGCAGTGAGACTGGGACTAGCGGGACAGATACGCAGTATTTT
CDR3 protein: CASSETGTSGTDTQYF
J gene: TRBJ2-3
clone size: once
D gene: TRBD2
V gene: TRBV6-4

CDR3 DNA: TGTGCCAGCAGCCCACGGGAACTCGTATACGAGCAGTACTTC
CDR3 protein: CASSPRELVYEQYF
J gene: TRBJ2-7
clone size: -
D gene: -
V gene: TRBV9

CDR3 DNA: TGTGCCAGCAGCGTAGTGGGTCAGGCCGACACTGAAGCTTTCTTT
CDR3 protein: CASSVVGQADTEAFF
J gene: TRBJ1-1
clone size: -
D gene: -
V gene: TRBV9

CDR3 DNA: TGTGCCAGCAGGCGGGGACAGGCTGGCTATGGCTACACCTTC
CDR3 protein: CASRRGQAGYGYTF
J gene: TRBJ1-2
clone size: -
D gene: TRBD1
V gene: TRBV6-5

CDR3 DNA: TGTGCCAGCAGCTTGGAGGTCCCAGACAGGCAGGAAGCTTTCTTT
CDR3 protein: CASSLEVPDRQEAFF
J gene: TRBJ1-1
clone size: -
D gene: -
V gene: TRBV5-5

CDR3 DNA: TGCGCCAGCAGCCCTCGGACAGCCTACGAGCAGTACTTC
CDR3 protein: CASSPRTAYEQYF
J gene: TRBJ2-7
clone size: once
D gene: -
V gene: TRBV5-1